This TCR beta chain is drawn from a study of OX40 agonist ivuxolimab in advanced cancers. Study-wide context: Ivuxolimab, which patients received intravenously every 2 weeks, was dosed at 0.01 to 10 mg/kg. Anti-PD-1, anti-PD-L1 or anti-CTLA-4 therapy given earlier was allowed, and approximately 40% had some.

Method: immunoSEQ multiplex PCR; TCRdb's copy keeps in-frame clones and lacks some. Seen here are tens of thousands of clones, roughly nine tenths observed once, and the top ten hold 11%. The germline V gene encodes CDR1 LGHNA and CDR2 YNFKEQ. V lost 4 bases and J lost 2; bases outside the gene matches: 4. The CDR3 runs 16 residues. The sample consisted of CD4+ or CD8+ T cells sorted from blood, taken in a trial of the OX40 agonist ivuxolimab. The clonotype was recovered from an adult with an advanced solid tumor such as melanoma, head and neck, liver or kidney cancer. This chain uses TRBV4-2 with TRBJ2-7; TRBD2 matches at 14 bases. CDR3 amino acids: CASSRTSGGTTYEQYF. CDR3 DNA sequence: TGTGCCAGCAGCCGGACTAGCGGGGGGACAACCTACGAGCAGTACTTC.